The 30 T cell receptor beta chains below come from one sample, sequenced in a study of blood T cell repertoires in COVID-19. TCRdb's copy holds only in-frame clones and misses some; the assay was immunoSEQ multiplex PCR. This sample has around 170,000 clones, with around 83% found just once. Sequenced input: peripheral blood. All receptors derive from a middle-aged woman with acute or convalescent COVID-19.

This rearrangement joins TRBV6-1 to TRBJ1-1; D unresolved. Trimming removed 2 bases from V and 3 bases from J, with 16 bases in between. Germline lookup yields CDR1 MNHNS and CDR2 SASEGT. The CDR3 loop spans 16 amino acids. As DNA, the CDR3 is TGTGCCAGCAGTGAAATACGGTCGGGCGGGGACACTGAAGCTTTCTTT. Its protein product is CASSEIRSGGDTEAFF.

This clone appeared a single time. The chain is built from TRBV19 and TRBJ2-7, with TRBD1 identical over 9 bases. Germline-derived CDR1 and CDR2 are LNHDA and SQIVND (reference sequence). This CDR3 region has 16 residues. Trimming took 4 bases from V and 0 from J; bases not matched to a gene: 7. The CDR3 sequence: CASSRDRADSSYEQYF. CDR3 DNA: TGTGCCAGTAGTAGGGACAGGGCCGACTCCTCCTACGAGCAGTACTTC.

The chain employs TRBV5-1 and TRBJ2-2; TRBD1 matches 7 bases. V gave up 4 bases and J gave up 7 bases; unmatched junction bases: 7. The CDR3 is made up of 14 amino acids. CDR1 and CDR2 (germline): SGHRS, YFSETQ. The CDR3 loop reads CASSSQGEYGELFF. For the CDR3, the DNA is TGCGCCAGCAGCAGCCAGGGGGAGTACGGGGAGCTGTTTTTT.

The chain couples TRBV28 to TRBJ1-6, with TRBD1 matching over 7 bases. CDR1 is MDHEN, CDR2 SYDVKM, per germline. The CDR3 is made up of 11 amino acids. CDR3 nucleotide sequence: TGTGGGACGACAGGGCTCTCACCCCTCCACTTT. It is translated as CGTTGLSPLHF.

CDR3 DNA: TGTGCCAGCAGCTTCGGGGGTGTCGAGACCCAGTACTTC. Its protein is CASSFGGVETQYF. This chain joins TRBV5-6 and TRBJ2-5; D is possibly TRBD2 (6 bases). The CDR3 loop spans 13 amino acids. Germline values: CDR1 SGHDT, CDR2 YYEEEE. V lost 2 bases and J lost 5, with 10 bases in between.

The rearrangement links TRBV2 to TRBJ2-7, with D possibly TRBD1 on 7 matching bases. Germline loops: CDR1 SNHLY, CDR2 FYNNEI. Between the trimmed V and J ends, which lost 8 bases and 3 bases, there was a span of 14 bases. The CDR3 is 13 amino acids. The CDR3 nucleotides are TGTGCCAGCTTCCGACAGGGAGGCTACGAGCAGTACTTC. Translating gives CASFRQGGYEQYF. Complete variable domain (other parts from reference TRBV2 and TRBJ2-7): EPEVTQTPSHQVTQMGQEVILRCVPISNHLYFYWYRQILGQKVEFLVSFYNNEISEKSEIFDDQFSVERPDGSNFTLKIRSTKLEDSAMYFCASFRQGGYEQYFGPGTRLTVT.

The chain recombines TRBV7-2 with TRBJ1-5; D is uncertain. The ends were cut back, 6 bases at V and 3 bases at J, with 6 bases in the middle. The CDR3 consists of 12 residues. Germline CDR1 and CDR2: SGHTA and FQGNSA. DNA for the CDR3: TGTGCCAGCAGTCTAAACAATCAGCCCCAGCATTTT. This codes for CASSLNNQPQHF.

The chain carries TRBV3-1 (or the pseudogene TRBV3-2) and TRBJ1-2; D is possibly TRBD1 (5 bases). From germline, CDR1 is LGHDT and CDR2 YNNKEL (reference sequence). This CDR3 comprises 13 residues. Trimming shortened V by 10 bases and J by 2 bases, and 14 bases separated the two germline ends. The CDR3 loop is CATRLSGNYGYTF. CDR3 coding DNA: TGTGCCACTCGGCTGTCAGGGAACTATGGCTACACCTTC.

In its sample, this clone was seen a few times. V is TRBV2 and J is TRBJ2-7; maybe TRBD1 (6 bases). The CDR3 length is 11 residues. Trimming took 8 bases from V and 2 from J, leaving 7 bases between them. CDR1 is SNHLY, CDR2 FYNNEI, per germline. The DNA for the CDR3 is TGTGCCAGCCAGGGGACCTACGAGCAGTACTTC. Residues: CASQGTYEQYF. The variable domain in full, with the rest retrieved from reference TRBV2 and TRBJ2-7, is EPEVTQTPSHQVTQMGQEVILRCVPISNHLYFYWYRQILGQKVEFLVSFYNNEISEKSEIFDDQFSVERPDGSNFTLKIRSTKLEDSAMYFCASQGTYEQYFGPGTRLTVT.

The chain joins TRBV7-2 to TRBJ1-1, with 8 bases aligning to TRBD1. V lost 2 bases and J lost 4; bases outside the gene matches: 3. The CDR3 length is 14 residues. Germline CDR1 reads SGHTA; CDR2 reads FQGNSA. CDR3 nucleotides: TGTGCCAGCAGCTTAACAGGGGGAGGCACTGAAGCTTTCTTT. Translation: CASSLTGGGTEAFF.

The chain joins TRBV11-1 to TRBJ2-7, with 7 bases lining up with TRBD2. CDR1 and CDR2 (germline): SGHAT, FQDESV (reference sequence). The CDR3 totals 14 residues. V lost 2 bases to trimming and J lost 2 bases; unmatched junction nucleotides: 3. CDR3 in amino acids: CASSLSSGPYEQYF. Here the CDR3 DNA reads TGTGCCAGCAGCTTATCTAGCGGCCCCTACGAGCAGTACTTC.

The sample holds a few counts of this clone. This chain connects TRBV7-9 to TRBJ2-2; 7 bases align to TRBD1. Germline V gene sequence: CDR1 SEHNR, CDR2 FQNEAQ (reference sequence). The CDR3 loop spans 15 amino acids. V lost 4 bases to trimming and J lost 1 base; unmatched junction nucleotides: 3. As DNA, the CDR3 is TGTGCCAGCAGCTATAGGGGGCAGAACACCGGGGAGCTGTTTTTT. It translates to CASSYRGQNTGELFF.

V gene TRBV4-1 combines with J gene TRBJ2-7; tentative D call: TRBD1 (5 bases). Germline-derived CDR1 and CDR2 are MGHRA and YSYEKL. V was clipped by 4 bases and J by 3 bases, with 13 bases between them. The CDR3 is 14 amino acids. The CDR3 bases are TGCGCCAGCAGCCGAGAGGACCAGGGCTACGAGCAGTACTTC. This translates into CASSREDQGYEQYF.

V is TRBV16 and J is TRBJ1-4, with no clear D. Germline V gene lookup returns CDR1 KGHSY and CDR2 FQNENV. Trimming pared 0 bases from V and 5 bases from J, leaving 10 bases between. The CDR3 is made up of 15 amino acids. The CDR3 loop reads CASSQSLPQNEKLFF. The CDR3 nucleotides are TGTGCCAGCAGCCAATCCCTGCCACAGAATGAAAAACTGTTTTTT. Full variable domain (rest looked up from reference TRBV16 and TRBJ1-4): GEEVAQTPKHLVRGEGQKAKLYCAPIKGHSYVFWYQQVLKNEFKFLISFQNENVFDETGMPKERFSAKCLPNSPCSLEIQATKLEDSAVYFCASSQSLPQNEKLFFGSGTQLSVL.

The V gene is TRBV19, the J gene TRBJ2-1, with TRBD2 matching over 7 bases. CDR3 size: 13 residues. Germline loops: CDR1 LNHDA, CDR2 SQIVND (reference sequence). With V trimmed by 7 bases and J by 7 bases, 7 bases remained unmatched. The CDR3 spells CASKEPGGNEQFF. CDR3 DNA: TGTGCCAGTAAAGAACCGGGAGGTAATGAGCAGTTCTTC.

The chain couples TRBV11-2 to TRBJ1-1; D is unresolved. Looked up from germline, CDR1 is SGHAT and CDR2 is FQNNGV. This CDR3 region has 13 residues. The V end was cut by 2 bases, the J end by 6 bases, with 10 bases between. This CDR3 reads CASSLFSISEAFF. Here the CDR3 DNA reads TGTGCCAGCAGCTTATTCAGTATCTCTGAAGCTTTCTTT.

A single count supports this clone. The chain carries TRBV18 and TRBJ2-3; D not certain. CDR3 length equals 20 residues. The ends were cut back, 0 bases at V and 0 bases at J, with 22 bases in the middle. Germline-derived CDR1 and CDR2 are KGHSH and LQKENI. The CDR3 DNA sequence: TGTGCCAGCTCACCACCGGTTGTCAGAGACTTCTTTATTAGCACAGATACGCAGTATTTT. Translation gives CASSPPVVRDFFISTDTQYF.

This clone was recorded many times. The CDR3 region has the DNA TGTGCCAGCTCACCTCCGGCCTCGGCGGTCGGGGAGCTGTTTTTT. Protein product: CASSPPASAVGELFF. The chain has TRBV18 and TRBJ2-2; D is undetermined. The V gene's germline CDR1 is KGHSH and CDR2 LQKENI. V was cut by 3 bases and J by 7 bases, with 15 bases left in between. This CDR3 is built from 15 residues. Drawing the rest from reference TRBV18 and TRBJ2-2, the complete variable domain is NAGVMQNPRHLVRRRGQEARLRCSPMKGHSHVYWYRQLPEEGLKFMVYLQKENIIDESGMPKERFSAEFPKEGPSILRIQQVVRGDSAAYFCASSPPASAVGELFFGEGSRLTVL.

In DNA form, the CDR3 reads TGTGCCAGCAGCCCCGGACTTCGGAGGGATACGCAGTATTTT. Its translation is CASSPGLRRDTQYF. The chain couples TRBV14 to TRBJ2-3, with D perhaps TRBD2 (5 bases). This CDR3 has 14 amino acids. The V end lost 4 bases, the J end lost 6 bases, and 14 bases lay between the germline ends. Germline V gene data show CDR1 as SGHDN and CDR2 as FVKESK. The full variable domain, its missing parts supplied by reference TRBV14 and TRBJ2-3, is EAGVTQFPSHSVIEKGQTVTLRCDPISGHDNLYWYRRVMGKEIKFLLHFVKESKQDESGMPNNRFLAERTGGTYSTLKVQPAELEDSGVYFCASSPGLRRDTQYFGPGTRLTVL.

The J gene is TRBJ1-1, the V gene TRBV27; 9 positions agree with TRBD1. Germline CDR1 is MNHEY and CDR2 is SMNVEV (reference sequence). CDR3 size: 16 residues. J lost 5 bases, V lost 0 bases, and 7 bases had no gene match. The CDR3 nucleotides are TGTGCCAGCAGTTTATCACAACAGGGGGCTGAAACTGAAGCTTTCTTT. Amino acids: CASSLSQQGAETEAFF.

DNA of the CDR3: TGTGCCACCAGTGATCCCGGACGCGGGACTAATGAAAAACTGTTTTTT. Residues: CATSDPGRGTNEKLFF. J is TRBJ1-4 and V is TRBV24-1; D ambiguous. Germline-derived CDR1 and CDR2 are KGHDR and SFDVKD. The CDR3 contains 16 residues. The V end lost 3 bases, the J end lost 2 bases, and 12 bases lay between the germline ends.

This sequence joins TRBV18 and TRBJ1-2, with D maybe TRBD1 (5 bases). CDR1 is KGHSH and CDR2 is LQKENI in the germline V gene. The CDR3 consists of 16 residues. V gave up 3 bases and J gave up 8 bases, with 22 bases separating them. The CDR3 sequence is CASSPPSWGGGWGYTF. Written as DNA, the CDR3 is TGTGCCAGCTCACCTCCCTCGTGGGGCGGCGGATGGGGCTACACCTTC.

The chain uses TRBV19 and TRBJ1-5, with 7 positions matching TRBD1. Germline V gene data show CDR1 as LNHDA and CDR2 as SQIVND (reference sequence). V gave up 6 bases and J gave up 5 bases; unmatched junction bases: 4. The CDR3 length is 13 residues. CDR3 loop: CASRGRGHQPQHF. Written as DNA, the CDR3 is TGTGCCAGTAGGGGAAGGGGGCATCAGCCCCAGCATTTT.

The chain employs TRBV28 and TRBJ2-7; maybe TRBD1 (5 bases). Germline V gives CDR1 MDHEN, CDR2 SYDVKM. Trimming cost V 5 bases and J 7 bases, with 18 bases left between them. This CDR3 has 14 residues. DNA for the CDR3: TGTGCCAGCAGTCAGGGCTCCGCTTCGGAAGAGCAGTACTTC. This sequence encodes CASSQGSASEEQYF.

The chain joins TRBV7-2 to TRBJ1-2; TRBD1 might be the D (6 bases). This CDR3 contains 15 residues. V was pared by 4 bases and J by 8 bases, with 20 bases between. In germline, CDR1 is SGHTA, CDR2 FQGNSA. CDR3 amino acids: CASSSGLNRVEGYTF. For the CDR3, the DNA is TGTGCCAGCAGCTCGGGTCTTAACAGGGTGGAAGGCTACACCTTC.

The chain uses TRBV5-1 and TRBJ2-1, with TRBD1 matching over 9 bases. J lost 6 bases, V lost 4 bases, and 2 bases had no gene match. From germline, CDR1 is SGHRS and CDR2 YFSETQ. CDR3 size: 13 residues. CDR3 coding DNA: TGCGCCAGCAGCCGACAGGGGGGCAATGAGCAGTTCTTC. It yields the protein CASSRQGGNEQFF.

The chain links TRBV6-5 to TRBJ2-1; D is perhaps TRBD2 (5 bases). V lost 6 bases and J lost 0, with 9 bases in between. There are 14 residues in the CDR3. The germline V gene encodes CDR1 MNHEY and CDR2 SVGAGI. CDR3 region: CASRLRGSYNEQFF. CDR3 DNA: TGTGCCAGCAGACTTCGGGGCTCCTACAATGAGCAGTTCTTC.

The chain combines TRBV2 with TRBJ2-1; 7 bases line up with TRBD1. V lost 2 bases, J lost 3 bases, and 16 bases stayed unmatched. Germline V gene sequence: CDR1 SNHLY, CDR2 FYNNEI. The CDR3 is 19 amino acids. The CDR3, as DNA: TGTGCCAGCAGTGAAACGACGACTCAGACAGGGAAGAACTACAATGAGCAGTTCTTC. Its translation: CASSETTTQTGKNYNEQFF.

The chain couples TRBV5-1 to TRBJ1-4, with TRBD1 identical over 7 bases. The germline V gene encodes CDR1 SGHRS and CDR2 YFSETQ. The V and J ends lost 4 bases and 8 bases, in that order; junction bases with no gene match: 11. The CDR3 length is 15 residues. CDR3 residues: CASSPIEGATEKLFF. In DNA form, the CDR3 reads TGCGCCAGCAGCCCGATTGAGGGGGCCACAGAAAAACTGTTTTTT.

The V and J genes are TRBV4-2 and TRBJ1-2; 9 nucleotides align to TRBD1. V shed 0 bases, J shed 5 bases, and the junction held 10 bases outside the gene matches. The CDR3 runs to 17 residues. The V gene's germline CDR1 is LGHNA and CDR2 YNFKEQ. The CDR3 region has the DNA TGTGCCAGCAGCCAAGATAAGGGTCGACAGGGGGTATATGGCTACACCTTC. It specifies CASSQDKGRQGVYGYTF.